The 30 T cell receptor beta chains below come from one sample, sequenced in a study of regulatory T cells in long-lasting Graves disease. With iRepertoire HTBI primers and Arm-PCR of CDR3 regions, TCR beta libraries were built. MiXCR, run by TCRdb on the multiplex PCR reads, gives a single entry per CDR3 protein. This sample has 500,000 to 800,000 distinct CDR3 sequences, with 30% found just once. Regarding time point: persistent/refractory GD, antithyroid drugs over 5 years with positive TRAb. There was RNA extracted from PBMCs, and the TCR library was made from it. The source material was peripheral blood mononuclear cells (PBMCs), sampled when the disease was refractory, from a patient treated with antithyroid drugs. The source of these receptors is a female donor with Graves disease.

The CDR3 coding sequence is TGTGCCAGCAGCTTATATCTAGGAGGTCCCTACGAGCAGTACTTC. It codes for CASSLYLGGPYEQYF. The V call is TRBV7-3, the J call TRBJ2-7; tentatively, D is TRBD2 (5 bases). CDR3 length: 15 amino acids. CDR1 is SGHTA and CDR2 is FQGTGA in the germline V gene. The V end lost 2 bases, the J end lost 2 bases, and 13 bases lay between the germline ends. The entire variable domain, with the rest obtained from reference TRBV7-3 and TRBJ2-7, is as follows: GAGVSQTPSNKVTEKGKYVELRCDPISGHTALYWYRQSLGQGPEFLIYFQGTGAADDSGLPNDRFFAVRPEGSVSTLKIQRTERGDSAVYLCASSLYLGGPYEQYFGPGTRLTVT.

The table lists this clonotype with a few counts. The chain recombines TRBV3-1 with TRBJ1-6; D perhaps matches TRBD1 (6 bases). Between the trimmed V and J ends, which lost 3 bases and 4 bases, there was a span of 10 bases. The CDR3 is 15 amino acids. The germline V gene has CDR1 LGHDT and CDR2 YNNKEL (reference sequence). The CDR3 DNA reads as TGTGCCAGCAGCCATGTGGACAGTTATAATTCACCCCTCCACTTT. This translates into CASSHVDSYNSPLHF. Combining the CDR3 with reference TRBV3-1 and TRBJ1-6 gives the whole variable domain DTAVSQTPKYLVTQMGNDKSIKCEQNLGHDTMYWYKQDSKKFLKIMFSYNNKELIINETVPNRFSPKSPDKAHLNLHINSLELGDSAVYFCASSHVDSYNSPLHFGNGTRLTVT.

This sequence joins TRBV27 and TRBJ1-5, with D unclear. V was pared by 1 base and J by 7 bases, with 11 bases between. The germline V gene has CDR1 MNHEY and CDR2 SMNVEV (reference sequence). This CDR3 has 14 residues. CDR3 protein: CASSLWGAGQPQHF. The CDR3 DNA follows: TGTGCCAGCAGTTTATGGGGTGCGGGGCAGCCCCAGCATTTT.

As concerns this clonotype: A much larger clone differs by one base, so this may be a read error. V gene TRBV12-3 or TRBV12-4 combines with J gene TRBJ1-4; 7 nucleotides align to TRBD1. The CDR3 contains 14 residues. The CDR3 loop reads CASSFLDGRGKPFF. DNA for the CDR3: TGTGCCAGCAGTTTCCTCGACGGCAGGGGGAAACCGTTTTTT.

This clonotype came up many times. The chain combines TRBV11-2 with TRBJ1-1; 7 nucleotides agree with TRBD1. The germline gives CDR1 SGHAT, CDR2 FQNNGV. This CDR3 is built from 15 residues. V trimming: 5 bases; J trimming: 4 bases; junction bases outside the gene matches: 10. CDR3 DNA sequence: TGTGCCAGCAGCCCGAGACAGGGTATGCGCACTGAAGCTTTCTTT. Protein product: CASSPRQGMRTEAFF.

This clonotype has more than one count but fewer than ten. The chain employs TRBV2 and TRBJ2-2, with 12 bases fitting TRBD2. J was trimmed by 6 bases and V by 8 bases; bases with no gene match: 4. The germline V gene has CDR1 SNHLY and CDR2 FYNNEI. The length of the CDR3 is 14 residues. The CDR3 loop is CASRTSGTAGELFF. CDR3 bases: TGTGCCAGCCGGACTAGCGGGACGGCCGGGGAGCTGTTTTTT.

J is TRBJ1-3 and V is TRBV6-1; D is ambiguous. The CDR3 is 16 residues long. V was trimmed by 6 bases and J by 4 bases, leaving 19 bases between them. Germline values: CDR1 MNHNS, CDR2 SASEGT. CDR3 DNA: TGTGCCAGCAGACTTACGGCGCAGTTACGCGGAAACACCATATATTTT. This translates into CASRLTAQLRGNTIYF.

As regards this clonotype: A read error likely explains this, since a far larger clone differs by one base. The CDR3 end shows no conserved phenylalanine or tryptophan, and so a read error is likely. The gene calls are TRBV6-4 and TRBJ1-5; 10 bases match TRBD1. Trimming at V came to 5 bases and at J to 0 bases, leaving 13 bases not matched to a gene. The CDR3 runs to 19 residues. Germline V gene lookup returns CDR1 MRHNA and CDR2 SNTAGT. The CDR3 loop is CASSKTGTGASSSNQPQHS. CDR3 bases: TGTGCCAGCAGTAAGACCGGGACAGGGGCCTCCTCTAGCAATCAGCCCCAGCATTCT.

The chain has TRBV29-1 and TRBJ1-1; TRBD1 matches 7 bases. This CDR3 spans 15 amino acids. V shed 3 bases and J 1 base; nucleotides not matched to a gene: 8. Germline CDR1 is SQVTM and CDR2 is ANQGSEA. The CDR3 DNA reads TGCAGCGTTGATAAGACAGGGATCGGGAACACTGAAGCTTTCTTT. This sequence encodes CSVDKTGIGNTEAFF.

This clonotype appeared a few times. The rearrangement uses TRBV2 and TRBJ1-3; 7 positions agree with TRBD1. Germline V gives CDR1 SNHLY, CDR2 FYNNEI. V was clipped by 4 bases and J by 3 bases; unmatched bases: 3. The CDR3 covers 14 residues. The CDR3 loop reads CASSVTGIGNTIYF. The CDR3 coding sequence is TGTGCCAGCAGTGTGACAGGGATTGGAAACACCATATATTTT.

The chain has TRBV6-1 and TRBJ2-4; D remains unclear. CDR3 length: 16 residues. CDR1 is MNHNS and CDR2 is SASEGT in the germline V gene. Trimming removed 4 bases from V and 6 bases from J, with 19 bases in between. The CDR3 region is CASSALETTTGNIQYF. In DNA form, the CDR3 reads TGTGCCAGCAGTGCCTTAGAAACGACGACGGGAAACATTCAGTACTTC.

The V gene is TRBV27, the J gene TRBJ2-2; D is perhaps TRBD1 (6 bases). This CDR3 contains 14 residues. Looked up from germline, CDR1 is MNHEY and CDR2 is SMNVEV (reference sequence). Trimming shortened V by 3 bases and J by 5 bases, and 10 bases separated the two germline ends. The CDR3 sequence is CASSFMGATGELFF. CDR3 DNA sequence: TGTGCCAGCAGTTTTATGGGGGCTACCGGGGAGCTGTTTTTT.

This clonotype was counted ten times or more. The V gene is TRBV12-3 or TRBV12-4, the J gene TRBJ1-1, with D maybe TRBD1 (6 bases). The CDR3 has 13 residues. The V end lost 6 bases, the J end lost 1 base, and 9 bases lay between the germline ends. The CDR3 loop reads CASSWGANTEAFF. CDR3 in DNA: TGTGCCAGCAGCTGGGGGGCGAACACTGAAGCTTTCTTT.

There are many counts of this clonotype. The rearrangement joins TRBV6-1 to TRBJ1-1, with D maybe TRBD1 (6 bases). The CDR3 contains 14 residues. Germline V gene data show CDR1 as MNHNS and CDR2 as SASEGT. Deletions cut 1 base from V and 5 bases from J, with 11 bases between. The CDR3 loop reads CASSEVGGRTEAFF. The CDR3 DNA sequence: TGTGCCAGCAGTGAAGTCGGGGGGCGGACTGAAGCTTTCTTT.

In DNA, the CDR3 is TGTGCCATCATGGTGGGAATGAACACTGAAGCTTTCTTT. Protein: CAIMVGMNTEAFF. V is TRBV10-3 and J is TRBJ1-1; D remains ambiguous. Deletions cut 7 bases from V and 0 bases from J, with 9 bases between. In germline, CDR1 is ENHRY, CDR2 SYGVKD. The CDR3 contains 13 residues.

This clonotype was observed a handful of times. The V and J genes are TRBV20-1 and TRBJ1-1, with D possibly matching TRBD1 (6 bases). The CDR3 covers 14 residues. With 1 base removed from V and 1 base from J, the gap between germline ends came to 10 bases. From germline, CDR1 is DFQATT and CDR2 SNEGSKA (reference sequence). The CDR3 reads CSARVPGANTEAFF. As DNA, the CDR3 is TGCAGTGCTAGAGTCCCAGGGGCGAACACTGAAGCTTTCTTT.

The rearrangement links TRBV2 to TRBJ2-7, with D perhaps matching TRBD2 (5 bases). Trimming took off 0 bases at V and 3 bases at J, with 9 bases between the two ends. The CDR3 loop spans 14 amino acids. CDR1 and CDR2 (germline): SNHLY, FYNNEI. This chain's CDR3 is CASSEAGSYYEQYF. The CDR3 region has the DNA TGTGCCAGCAGTGAAGCGGGGAGCTACTACGAGCAGTACTTC.

This clonotype occurred a few times. The chain carries TRBV6-1 and TRBJ2-7, with TRBD1 matching over 9 bases. Germline V lookup: CDR1 MNHNS, CDR2 SASEGT. V was pared by 6 bases and J by 5 bases, with 5 bases of the junction left unmatched. The CDR3 runs to 13 residues. The CDR3 loop reads CASRDRGSHEQYF. CDR3 DNA: TGTGCCAGCAGGGACAGGGGATCCCACGAGCAGTACTTC.

The sample holds a few counts of this clonotype. The V gene is TRBV7-3, the J gene TRBJ1-1; D is ambiguous. Germline loops: CDR1 SGHTA, CDR2 FQGTGA. CDR3 length equals 15 residues. Trimming left V 2 bases short and J 4 bases short, with 14 bases between. CDR3 nucleotides: TGTGCCAGCAGCTTACGAGTAGGTGAGATCACTGAAGCTTTCTTT. Protein: CASSLRVGEITEAFF.

This sequence joins TRBV12-3 or TRBV12-4 and TRBJ1-3; TRBD1 might be the D (5 bases). The CDR3 loop spans 16 amino acids. The V end was cut by 5 bases, the J end by 0 bases, with 14 bases between. The CDR3: CASSTTQGHSGNTIYF. CDR3 nucleotides: TGTGCCAGCAGTACTACTCAGGGCCACTCTGGAAACACCATATATTTT.

This clonotype was counted a few times. V usage is TRBV2 and J usage is TRBJ1-2; the match to TRBD1 covers 8 bases. CDR3 length: 15 amino acids. Germline assignment: CDR1 SNHLY and CDR2 FYNNEI. The J segment lost 2 bases and the V segment lost 6 bases, leaving 8 bases of the junction unmatched. The CDR3 DNA reads TGTGCCAGCAGAAGGGACAGGCAAATAAACTATGGCTACACCTTC. Protein product: CASRRDRQINYGYTF.

This clonotype appeared a few times. The chain is built from TRBV6-1 and TRBJ1-2; no firm D call. This CDR3 spans 13 amino acids. V lost 5 bases to trimming and J lost 4 bases, with 11 bases between them. Germline assignment: CDR1 MNHNS and CDR2 SASEGT. CDR3 loop: CASSKENGYGYTF. The CDR3, as DNA: TGTGCCAGCAGTAAGGAGAATGGCTATGGCTACACCTTC.

The rearrangement links TRBV28 to TRBJ2-3, with a tentative D call TRBD2 (7 bases). The V gene lost 9 bases and the J gene lost 2 bases, with 18 bases spanning the gap. From germline, CDR1 is MDHEN and CDR2 SYDVKM. The length of the CDR3 is 15 residues. In DNA form, the CDR3 reads TGTGCCAGGGGGGCACGGGAGGAATCCACAGATACGCAGTATTTT. It codes for CARGAREESTDTQYF.

The rearrangement links TRBV6-1 to TRBJ2-5; 13 nucleotides agree with TRBD2. The CDR3 loop spans 13 amino acids. Trimming at V came to 8 bases and at J to 9 bases, leaving 6 bases not matched to a gene. The V gene's germline CDR1 is MNHNS and CDR2 SASEGT. This CDR3 reads CASGTSGVTAQYF. The CDR3 DNA follows: TGTGCCAGCGGGACTAGCGGGGTAACGGCCCAGTACTTC.

The chain couples TRBV6-1 to TRBJ1-1; 8 bases map to TRBD1. The CDR3 loop spans 14 amino acids. The V gene end was trimmed by 10 bases and the J gene end by 4 bases; junction bases not matched to a gene: 11. Germline V gives CDR1 MNHNS, CDR2 SASEGT. The CDR3 coding sequence is TGTGCCATCACCCCCCAGGGGGCAGTCACTGAAGCTTTCTTT. Translating it yields CAITPQGAVTEAFF.

This clonotype appeared many times. CDR3 amino acids: CSAAPGTQETQYF. CDR3 bases: TGCAGTGCCGCCCCGGGAACCCAAGAGACCCAGTACTTC. The genes are TRBV20-1 and TRBJ2-5; the D gene is possibly TRBD2 (5 bases). The germline gives CDR1 DFQATT, CDR2 SNEGSKA (reference sequence). Trimming stripped 6 bases from V and 1 base from J, with 12 bases between. CDR3 length: 13 amino acids.

In its sample, this clonotype was seen many times. V is TRBV6-2 or TRBV6-3 and J is TRBJ1-1; D is ambiguous. V gave up 2 bases and J gave up 5 bases, with 12 bases separating them. CDR3 size: 14 residues. Germline values: CDR1 MNHEY, CDR2 SVGEGT. The CDR3 DNA is TGTGCCAGCAGTTACGGACCGTCCCTTACTGAAGCTTTCTTT. It encodes CASSYGPSLTEAFF.

This sequence joins TRBV27 and TRBJ1-1; D not certain. Germline loops: CDR1 MNHEY, CDR2 SMNVEV (reference sequence). The CDR3 consists of 14 residues. The V gene lost 5 bases and the J gene lost 2 bases, with 12 bases spanning the gap. DNA for the CDR3: TGTGCCAGCAGTCCCGCGGACCTCAACACTGAAGCTTTCTTT. Amino acid sequence: CASSPADLNTEAFF.

The rearrangement joins TRBV29-1 to TRBJ2-5, with a possible D match to TRBD2 (5 bases). Germline V lookup: CDR1 SQVTM, CDR2 ANQGSEA. CDR3 length equals 13 residues. V was pared by 1 base and J by 5 bases, with 11 bases between. This CDR3 reads CSVEVGVGETQYF. The CDR3, as DNA: TGCAGCGTTGAAGTCGGGGTCGGGGAGACCCAGTACTTC.

This clonotype was detected many times. V and J are TRBV20-1 and TRBJ2-7; maybe TRBD1 (6 bases). V lost 3 bases and J 1 base, leaving 13 bases between the germline ends. The CDR3 loop spans 14 amino acids. Germline lookup yields CDR1 DFQATT and CDR2 SNEGSKA (reference sequence). The CDR3, as DNA: TGCAGTGCTAGGGTCAGGGGTTGGTCCTACGAGCAGTACTTC. Residues: CSARVRGWSYEQYF.